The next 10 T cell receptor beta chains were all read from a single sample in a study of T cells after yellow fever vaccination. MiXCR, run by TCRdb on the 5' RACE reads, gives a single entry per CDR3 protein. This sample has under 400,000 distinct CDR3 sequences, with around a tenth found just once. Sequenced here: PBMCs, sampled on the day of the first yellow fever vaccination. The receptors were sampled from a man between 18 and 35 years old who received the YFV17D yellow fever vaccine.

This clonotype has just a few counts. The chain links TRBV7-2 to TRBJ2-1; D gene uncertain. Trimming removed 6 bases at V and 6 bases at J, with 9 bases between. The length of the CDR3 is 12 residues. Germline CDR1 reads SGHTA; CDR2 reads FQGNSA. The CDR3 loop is CASRRDINEQFF. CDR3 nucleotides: TGTGCCAGCAGGCGAGACATCAATGAGCAGTTCTTC.

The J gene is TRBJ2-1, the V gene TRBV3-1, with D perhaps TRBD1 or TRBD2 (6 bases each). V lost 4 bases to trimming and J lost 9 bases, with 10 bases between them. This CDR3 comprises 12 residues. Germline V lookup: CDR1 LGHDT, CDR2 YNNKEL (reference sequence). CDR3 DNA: TGTGCCAGCAGCCGGGGGGCGGGTGAGCAGTTCTTC. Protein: CASSRGAGEQFF.

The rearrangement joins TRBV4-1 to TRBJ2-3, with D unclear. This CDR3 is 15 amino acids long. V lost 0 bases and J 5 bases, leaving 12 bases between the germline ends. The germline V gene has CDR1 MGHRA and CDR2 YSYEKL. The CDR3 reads CASSQEDQTRDTQYF. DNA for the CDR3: TGCGCCAGCAGCCAAGAGGACCAGACACGAGATACGCAGTATTTT.

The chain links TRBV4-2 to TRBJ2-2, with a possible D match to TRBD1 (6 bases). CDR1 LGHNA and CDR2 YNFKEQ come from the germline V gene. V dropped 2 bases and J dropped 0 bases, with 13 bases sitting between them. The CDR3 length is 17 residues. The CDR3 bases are TGTGCCAGCAGCCAAAATGGACAGTTCGCGAACACCGGGGAGCTGTTTTTT. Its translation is CASSQNGQFANTGELFF.

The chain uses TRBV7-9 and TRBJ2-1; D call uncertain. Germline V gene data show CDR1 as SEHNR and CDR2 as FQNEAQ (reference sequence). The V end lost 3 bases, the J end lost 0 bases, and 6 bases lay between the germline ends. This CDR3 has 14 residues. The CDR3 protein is CASSFMSSYNEQFF. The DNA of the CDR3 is TGTGCCAGCAGCTTTATGAGCTCCTACAATGAGCAGTTCTTC.

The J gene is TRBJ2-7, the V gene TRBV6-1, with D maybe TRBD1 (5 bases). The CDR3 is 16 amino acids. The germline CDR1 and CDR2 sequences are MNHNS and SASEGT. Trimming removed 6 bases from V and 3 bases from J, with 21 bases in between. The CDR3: CASRKQRLGQIYEQYV. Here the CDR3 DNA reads TGTGCCAGCAGGAAACAACGCCTGGGGCAAATCTACGAGCAGTACGTC.

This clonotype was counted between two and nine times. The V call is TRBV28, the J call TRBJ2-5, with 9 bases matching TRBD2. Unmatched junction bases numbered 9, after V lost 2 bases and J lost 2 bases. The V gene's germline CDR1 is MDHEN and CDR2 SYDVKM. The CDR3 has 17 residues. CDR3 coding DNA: TGTGCCAGCAGTTTAAACCCTAGGACTAGCGATCAAGAGACCCAGTACTTC. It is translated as CASSLNPRTSDQETQYF.

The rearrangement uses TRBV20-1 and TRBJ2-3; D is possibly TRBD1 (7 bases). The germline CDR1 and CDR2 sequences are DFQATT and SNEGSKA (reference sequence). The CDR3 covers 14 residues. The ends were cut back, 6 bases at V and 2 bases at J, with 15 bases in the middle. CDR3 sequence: CSAKPGGPTDTQYF. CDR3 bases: TGCAGTGCCAAACCAGGGGGGCCCACAGATACGCAGTATTTT.

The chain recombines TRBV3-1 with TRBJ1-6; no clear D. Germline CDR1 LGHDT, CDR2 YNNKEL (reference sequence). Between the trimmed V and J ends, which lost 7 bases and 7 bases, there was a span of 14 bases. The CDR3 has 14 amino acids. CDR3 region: CASTTGRRNSPLHF. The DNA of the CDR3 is TGTGCCAGCACCACGGGGAGACGAAATTCACCCCTCCACTTT.

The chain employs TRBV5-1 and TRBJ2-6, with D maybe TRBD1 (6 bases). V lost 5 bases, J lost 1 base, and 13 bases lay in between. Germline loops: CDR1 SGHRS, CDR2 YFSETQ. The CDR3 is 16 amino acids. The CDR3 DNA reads TGCGCCAGCAGACGGACAGAGAAATCTGGGGCCAACGTCCTGACTTTC. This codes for CASRRTEKSGANVLTF.